Listed here are 2 T cell receptor beta chains from one sample, sequenced in a study of T cells in women clearing cervical HPV infection. The table came from immunoSEQ multiplex PCR; TCRdb's copy has only in-frame clones and leaves some out. Its table records over 30,000 clones. Sequenced: blood buffy coat. Receptors were obtained from a woman aged 18 to 75 with a cervical HPV16 infection that either progressed to CIN3+ or cleared (not recorded which).

About this clone: The CDR3 extends 3 residues past the end of the read, so its final part is completed from the germline J gene. The chain links TRBV20-1 to TRBJ1-5; 8 bases fit TRBD1. From germline, CDR1 is DFQATT and CDR2 SNEGSKA (reference sequence). The V segment lost 5 bases and the J segment 2 bases; nucleotides outside the gene matches: 5. The CDR3 covers 14 residues. This chain's CDR3 is CSADRGGGNQPQHF. Incomplete CDR3 DNA: TGCAGTGCTGACAGGGGAGGGGGCAATCAGCCC.

As for this clone: The CDR3 end lies 3 residues beyond the end of the read and is filled in from the germline J gene. V is TRBV6-2 or TRBV6-3 and J is TRBJ2-3; D not certain. Germline values: CDR1 MNHEY, CDR2 SVGEGT. The CDR3 spans 14 residues. V shed 4 bases and J shed 0 bases, with 8 bases lying between them. The sequenced CDR3 bases are TGTGCCAGCAGTTCCTTTTTCAGCACAGATACG. It translates to CASSSFFSTDT. The full CDR3 protein reads CASSSFFSTDTQYF.